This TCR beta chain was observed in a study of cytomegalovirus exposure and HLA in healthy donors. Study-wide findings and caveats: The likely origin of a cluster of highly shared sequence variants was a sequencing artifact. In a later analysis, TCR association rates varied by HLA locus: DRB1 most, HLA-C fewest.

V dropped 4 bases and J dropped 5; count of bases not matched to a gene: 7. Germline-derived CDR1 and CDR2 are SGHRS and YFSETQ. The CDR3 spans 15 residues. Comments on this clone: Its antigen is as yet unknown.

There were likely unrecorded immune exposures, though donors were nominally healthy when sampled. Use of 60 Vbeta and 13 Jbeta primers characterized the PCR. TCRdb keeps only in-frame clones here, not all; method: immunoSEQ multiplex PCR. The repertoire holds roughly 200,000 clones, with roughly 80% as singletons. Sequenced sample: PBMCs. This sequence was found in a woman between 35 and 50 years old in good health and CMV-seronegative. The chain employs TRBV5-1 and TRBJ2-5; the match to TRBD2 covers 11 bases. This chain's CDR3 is CASSLAGGPGETQYF. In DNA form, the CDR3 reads TGCGCCAGCAGCCTAGCGGGGGGTCCGGGGGAGACCCAGTACTTC. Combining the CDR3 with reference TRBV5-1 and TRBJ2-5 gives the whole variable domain KAGVTQTPRYLIKTRGQQVTLSCSPISGHRSVSWYQQTPGQGLQFLFEYFSETQRNKGNFPGRFSGRQFSNSRSEMNVSTLELGDSALYLCASSLAGGPGETQYFGPGTRLLVL.